This record concerns one TCR beta chain sequence. Trimming took off 5 bases at V and 0 bases at J, with 14 bases between the two ends. The CDR3 contains 16 residues. Per the germline V gene, CDR1 is SGHTA and CDR2 is FQGNSA. These data belong to a study of T cell responses to AZD1222 COVID-19 vaccine. Sequenced by immunoSEQ multiplex PCR; TCRdb stores in-frame clones only, minus some. The sample includes 100,000 to 150,000 clones, over 75% of them seen just once. V and J are TRBV7-2 and TRBJ1-3; the D gene is possibly TRBD1 (5 bases). Sequences were derived from peripheral blood, sampled on day 0 of AZD1222 vaccination. The sequence was collected from an adult in good health. CDR3 residues: CASSPQSGNSGNTIYF. The DNA of the CDR3 is TGTGCCAGCAGCCCACAATCAGGGAACTCTGGAAACACCATATATTTT.